The 31 T cell receptor beta chains in this list originate from one sample, sequenced in a study of T cell responses to AZD1222 COVID-19 vaccine. Libraries were prepared by immunoSEQ multiplex PCR; TCRdb keeps only in-frame clonotypes and omits some of them. Of about 120,000 clones listed, around 87% are singletons. Sequencing was performed on peripheral blood, taken on day 0 of AZD1222 vaccination. The source is an adult in good health.

This chain joins TRBV19 and TRBJ1-2; 7 bases match TRBD1. Losses at the gene ends were 4 bases for V and 6 bases for J; bases not matched to a gene: 5. In germline, CDR1 is LNHDA, CDR2 SQIVND (reference sequence). CDR3 length: 13 amino acids. The DNA of the CDR3 is TGTGCCAGTAGTACCGGGACAGATCATGGCTACACCTTC. It is translated as CASSTGTDHGYTF.

This rearrangement joins TRBV18 to TRBJ1-3, with D perhaps matching TRBD1 (5 bases). Germline V gene sequence: CDR1 KGHSH, CDR2 LQKENI. The CDR3 is 15 residues long. V was pared by 4 bases and J by 0 bases, with 10 bases between. CDR3 protein: CASSQKGFSGNTIYF. For the CDR3, the DNA is TGTGCCAGCTCACAAAAGGGGTTCTCTGGAAACACCATATATTTT.

The gene calls are TRBV10-3 and TRBJ1-5; possible D gene TRBD1, 6 bases. Germline CDR1 ENHRY, CDR2 SYGVKD. With 3 bases removed from V and 1 base from J, the gap between germline ends came to 13 bases. This CDR3 is 16 amino acids long. The CDR3 here is CAISERERGSNQPQHF. The DNA for the CDR3 is TGTGCCATCAGTGAACGGGAGAGGGGGAGCAATCAGCCCCAGCATTTT.

The chain combines TRBV6-5 with TRBJ2-7; TRBD2 is a possible D gene (5 bases). Germline V lookup: CDR1 MNHEY, CDR2 SVGAGI. The length of the CDR3 is 13 residues. Between the trimmed V and J ends, which lost 6 bases and 7 bases, there was a span of 16 bases. The CDR3, as DNA: TGTGCCAGCAGGGTCGGGGAGAGTGGTGAGCAGTACTTC. As protein: CASRVGESGEQYF.

J is TRBJ1-1 and V is TRBV6-6; the match to TRBD1 covers 8 bases. CDR3 length equals 14 residues. Germline values: CDR1 MNHNY, CDR2 SVGAGI (reference sequence). With V trimmed by 5 bases and J by 5 bases, 7 bases remained unmatched. The CDR3 nucleotides read TGTGCCAGCAGTCAAGGACAGGGTTGGACTGAAGCTTTCTTT. Its protein product is CASSQGQGWTEAFF.

V and J are TRBV11-2 and TRBJ2-7; D may be TRBD1 (5 bases). The V gene lost 5 bases and the J gene lost 3 bases, with 11 bases spanning the gap. Germline CDR1 SGHAT, CDR2 FQNNGV. CDR3 size: 13 residues. CDR3 nucleotide sequence: TGTGCCAGCAGCCCGGAGACAGACTACGAGCAGTACTTC. It specifies CASSPETDYEQYF.

CDR3 nucleotide sequence: TGTGCCAGCAGTGGGCTGTCCTACGAGCAGTACTTC. It is translated as CASSGLSYEQYF. This chain links TRBV28 with TRBJ2-7; D is undetermined. Germline CDR1 MDHEN, CDR2 SYDVKM. This CDR3 has 12 amino acids. Trimming removed 5 bases at V and 1 base at J, with 6 bases between.

The V and J genes are TRBV3-1 (or the pseudogene TRBV3-2) and TRBJ2-5, with 9 bases aligning to TRBD2. Trimming took 4 bases from V and 1 from J; bases not matched to a gene: 4. CDR3 size: 15 residues. CDR1 LGHDT and CDR2 YNNKEL come from the germline V gene (reference sequence). In DNA, the CDR3 is TGTGCCAGCAGCCGGTGGCGGGGGGGCCAAGAGACCCAGTACTTC. Protein product: CASSRWRGGQETQYF.

The chain carries TRBV19 and TRBJ2-2; no clear D. The CDR3 spans 15 residues. V dropped 0 bases and J dropped 6 bases, with 11 bases sitting between them. Germline CDR1 reads LNHDA; CDR2 reads SQIVND (reference sequence). The CDR3 is CASSIDLVSSGELFF. CDR3 in DNA: TGTGCCAGTAGTATAGATCTTGTATCCTCCGGGGAGCTGTTTTTT.

In nucleotides, the CDR3 is TGTGCCTGGAGTGGGATGGGCAGTAGAACAGACATTCAGTACTTC. It is translated as CAWSGMGSRTDIQYF. The J gene is TRBJ2-4, the V gene TRBV30; D gene unclear. The germline CDR1 and CDR2 sequences are GTSNPN and SVGIG (reference sequence). The CDR3 is 15 amino acids. Trimming cost V 1 base and J 8 bases, with 18 bases left between them.

V and J are TRBV19 and TRBJ1-4, with D maybe TRBD1 (6 bases). V was trimmed by 5 bases and J by 1 base, leaving 17 bases between them. The CDR3 spans 17 residues. From germline, CDR1 is LNHDA and CDR2 SQIVND (reference sequence). This CDR3 reads CASSRWTERGTNEKLFF. The CDR3 nucleotides read TGTGCCAGTAGTCGCTGGACAGAAAGGGGAACTAATGAAAAACTGTTTTTT.

The genes are TRBV9 and TRBJ1-3; D is perhaps TRBD1 (5 bases). The CDR3 has 17 residues. V shed 0 bases and J shed 0 bases, with 13 bases lying between them. The germline V gene has CDR1 SGDLS and CDR2 YYNGEE. CDR3 in DNA: TGTGCCAGCAGCGTAGAGGGACGGACCCCCTCTGGAAACACCATATATTTT. Protein sequence: CASSVEGRTPSGNTIYF.

The J gene is TRBJ2-5, the V gene TRBV28; D may match TRBD1 or TRBD2 (5 bases each). Germline CDR1 MDHEN, CDR2 SYDVKM. The CDR3 is 15 amino acids. V shed 3 bases and J shed 4 bases, with 15 bases lying between them. The CDR3 spells CASSLGQEGRETQYF. In DNA, the CDR3 is TGTGCCAGCAGTTTGGGGCAGGAAGGGAGAGAGACCCAGTACTTC.

The rearrangement links TRBV28 to TRBJ2-5; D remains ambiguous. This CDR3 has 14 amino acids. Between the trimmed V and J ends, which lost 2 bases and 7 bases, there was a span of 14 bases. Germline values: CDR1 MDHEN, CDR2 SYDVKM. CDR3 sequence (DNA): TGTGCCAGCAGTTTACGTGAAGGGTTCGTGACCCAGTACTTC. Its translation: CASSLREGFVTQYF.

This clone was observed once. The chain links TRBV7-2 to TRBJ2-5; TRBD1 aligns across 10 bases. V shed 5 bases, J shed 4 bases, and the junction held 7 bases outside the gene matches. The V gene's germline CDR1 is SGHTA and CDR2 FQGNSA. The CDR3 spans 15 residues. The CDR3 here is CASSQDRGRGETQYF. In DNA form, the CDR3 reads TGTGCCAGCAGCCAAGACAGGGGGCGCGGAGAGACCCAGTACTTC.

V gene TRBV10-3 combines with J gene TRBJ2-2; TRBD1 matches at 7 bases. This CDR3 region has 14 residues. Germline loops: CDR1 ENHRY, CDR2 SYGVKD. V trimming: 10 bases; J trimming: 0 bases; junction bases outside the gene matches: 5. In nucleotides, the CDR3 is TGTGCCACCGGGGACAGAGCGAACACCGGGGAGCTGTTTTTT. Translating it yields CATGDRANTGELFF.

A few counts support this clone. This chain links TRBV4-3 with TRBJ2-1; D may be TRBD2 (6 bases). This CDR3 spans 15 amino acids. Germline CDR1 LGHNA, CDR2 YSLEER. V shed 3 bases and J shed 3 bases, with 12 bases lying between them. In DNA, the CDR3 is TGCGCCAGCAGCCAGGGGGGTCAGGGCTACAATGAGCAGTTCTTC. This codes for CASSQGGQGYNEQFF.

This clone occurred a few times. This chain connects TRBV30 to TRBJ1-2; no reliable D call. The germline CDR1 and CDR2 sequences are GTSNPN and SVGIG (reference sequence). The V end lost 8 bases, the J end lost 2 bases, and 15 bases lay between the germline ends. This CDR3 comprises 13 residues. CDR3 loop: CALWRRRNYGYTF. The DNA of the CDR3 is TGTGCCCTGTGGCGCAGGCGGAACTATGGCTACACCTTC.

The genes are TRBV9 and TRBJ2-2, with 7 bases identical to TRBD1. After removal of 0 bases from V and 2 bases from J, the junction contained 13 bases not matched to a gene. Germline CDR1 SGDLS, CDR2 YYNGEE. This CDR3 region has 19 residues. CDR3 in DNA: TGTGCCAGCAGCGTAGCGCTTACTTGGGGACAGACTAACACCGGGGAGCTGTTTTTT. It codes for CASSVALTWGQTNTGELFF.

The chain joins TRBV2 to TRBJ1-5; D uncertain. With 6 bases removed from V and 4 bases from J, the gap between germline ends came to 13 bases. CDR3 length: 14 residues. From germline, CDR1 is SNHLY and CDR2 FYNNEI. The CDR3 reads CASRDPVVNQPQHF. The CDR3 nucleotides are TGTGCCAGCAGAGACCCGGTCGTGAATCAGCCCCAGCATTTT.

This clone appeared a few times. The chain employs TRBV19 and TRBJ1-2; the match to TRBD1 covers 8 bases. The germline gives CDR1 LNHDA, CDR2 SQIVND (reference sequence). Unmatched junction bases numbered 15, after V lost 7 bases and J lost 8 bases. There are 15 residues in the CDR3. CDR3 residues: CASTPRGAGGDGYTF. CDR3 bases: TGTGCCAGTACCCCCAGGGGGGCAGGGGGCGACGGCTACACCTTC.

The chain couples TRBV27 to TRBJ1-6; D unresolved. The CDR3 extends over 15 amino acids. Germline values: CDR1 MNHEY, CDR2 SMNVEV (reference sequence). V was cut by 7 bases and J by 7 bases, with 17 bases left in between. The CDR3 region is CASTLTGVGNSPLHF. CDR3 nucleotide sequence: TGTGCCAGCACCCTAACGGGTGTAGGCAATTCACCCCTCCACTTT.

The J gene is TRBJ1-2, the V gene TRBV28; perhaps TRBD1 as D (5 bases). CDR3 length: 15 amino acids. Germline assignment: CDR1 MDHEN and CDR2 SYDVKM. Trimming took off 7 bases at V and 8 bases at J, with 23 bases between the two ends. As DNA, the CDR3 is TGTGCCAGCACCACCCCCCGACAGAGTGGGGCGGGCTACACCTTC. As protein: CASTTPRQSGAGYTF.

This clone was observed once. CDR3 sequence reads: CASSTGIEAFF. The CDR3 nucleotides are TGTGCCAGCAGCACAGGAATTGAAGCTTTCTTT. V is TRBV2 and J is TRBJ1-1; TRBD1 is a possible D gene (5 bases). CDR3 length: 11 amino acids. Trimming pared 6 bases from V and 7 bases from J, leaving 9 bases between. The V gene's germline CDR1 is SNHLY and CDR2 FYNNEI. The full variable domain, with the rest looked up from reference TRBV2 and TRBJ1-1, is EPEVTQTPSHQVTQMGQEVILRCVPISNHLYFYWYRQILGQKVEFLVSFYNNEISEKSEIFDDQFSVERPDGSNFTLKIRSTKLEDSAMYFCASSTGIEAFFGQGTRLTVV.

The V gene is TRBV7-9, the J gene TRBJ1-1, with TRBD1 matching over 8 bases. J was trimmed by 6 bases and V by 2 bases; bases with no gene match: 2. The length of the CDR3 is 13 residues. CDR1 and CDR2 (germline): SEHNR, FQNEAQ (reference sequence). This CDR3 is CASSLTDRAEAFF. CDR3 coding DNA: TGTGCCAGCAGCTTAACGGACAGGGCTGAAGCTTTCTTT.

This CDR3 reads CASSTGDRGAYEQYF. CDR3 DNA sequence: TGTGCCAGCTCCACAGGGGACAGGGGGGCCTACGAGCAGTACTTC. The chain is built from TRBV18 and TRBJ2-7; 11 nucleotides match TRBD1. This CDR3 has 15 amino acids. V was pared by 6 bases and J by 2 bases, with 6 bases of the junction left unmatched. The germline gives CDR1 KGHSH, CDR2 LQKENI.

The chain links TRBV6-2 or TRBV6-3 to TRBJ2-1, with 11 bases identical to TRBD1. The germline V gene encodes CDR1 MNHEY and CDR2 SVGEGT. The CDR3 is 18 amino acids. V was pared by 5 bases and J by 7 bases, with 16 bases of the junction left unmatched. CDR3 sequence: CASSLLEEGGQGVNEQFF. The CDR3 nucleotides are TGTGCCAGCAGTCTGCTTGAAGAGGGGGGACAGGGGGTTAATGAGCAGTTCTTC.

The rearrangement links TRBV9 to TRBJ1-6; D is unclear. Germline CDR1 SGDLS, CDR2 YYNGEE. The CDR3 extends over 16 amino acids. Trimming removed 0 bases at V and 9 bases at J, with 16 bases between. In nucleotides, the CDR3 is TGTGCCAGCAGCGTAGAACTCGATCAGGCTATTTCACCCCTCCACTTT. The encoded protein is CASSVELDQAISPLHF.

The chain uses TRBV28 and TRBJ2-1, with D possibly TRBD2 on 5 matching bases. The CDR3 runs 15 residues. With 3 bases removed from V and 0 bases from J, the gap between germline ends came to 9 bases. The germline V gene encodes CDR1 MDHEN and CDR2 SYDVKM. The CDR3 DNA follows: TGTGCCAGCAGTTTGGACTTTTCCTCCTACAATGAGCAGTTCTTC. Translation: CASSLDFSSYNEQFF.

The chain uses TRBV5-5 and TRBJ2-2; no definite D call. This CDR3 is built from 13 residues. V was shortened by 2 bases and J by 5 bases, with 7 bases between the two germline ends. CDR1 and CDR2 from the germline V gene are SGHKS and YYEKEE (reference sequence). In nucleotides, the CDR3 is TGTGCCAGCAGCTTCCTAGGGACCGGGGAGCTGTTTTTT. Residues: CASSFLGTGELFF. The full variable domain, in which reference TRBV5-5 and TRBJ2-2 provide the parts outside the CDR3, is DAGVTQSPTHLIKTRGQQVTLRCSPISGHKSVSWYQQVLGQGPQFIFQYYEKEERGRGNFPDRFSARQFPNYSSELNVNALLLGDSALYLCASSFLGTGELFFGEGSRLTVL.

The CDR3 protein is CASSVEEGTEAFF. CDR3 nucleotide sequence: TGTGCCAGCAGTGTCGAGGAGGGAACTGAAGCTTTCTTT. This chain connects TRBV27 to TRBJ1-1; the D is unclear. Per germline, CDR1 MNHEY and CDR2 SMNVEV (reference sequence). There are 13 residues in the CDR3. V lost 5 bases to trimming and J lost 5 bases, with 12 bases between them.